The entry that follows covers one T cell receptor beta chain sequence. The antigen is not known. The sample is drawn from a study of lymphopenia after photon versus proton radiotherapy. Produced via immunoSEQ multiplex PCR; TCRdb's table is partial and in-frame only. The sample records roughly 17,000 clones, roughly 84% being singletons. Study findings and constraints: Post-nadir diversity loss with photons came from oligoclonal expansion, particularly CD8+ Temra cells. Only patients who died were analyzed for survival; proton advantage is unproven. Post-nadir TCR diversity decline inversely tracked overall survival among those who died. Photon-treated patients lost naive T cells and TCR diversity; proton-treated stayed stable.

Sample: peripheral blood, taken from a patient treated with proton-based radiotherapy. This receptor was obtained from a man in his 70s with pancreatic cancer.

The DNA for the CDR3 is TGTGCCAGCAGCCCTCAGCGGGAGGGGACCGGGGAGCTGTTTTTT. It is translated as CASSPQREGTGELFF. The J gene is TRBJ2-2, the V gene TRBV6-1; 10 bases are a match to TRBD2. The ends lost 6 bases at V and 5 bases at J; junction bases unmatched: 6. This CDR3 has 15 residues. Looked up from germline, CDR1 is MNHNS and CDR2 is SASEGT.